The source of this T cell receptor beta chain is a study of T cell responses to AZD1222 COVID-19 vaccine. TCRdb's copy holds only in-frame clones and misses some; the assay was immunoSEQ multiplex PCR. The sample shows some 150,000 clones, around nine tenths of them seen only once. CDR3 size: 17 residues. Study-wide results and limits: Unmutated regions of variants are reportedly targeted by nearly half of spike-specific TCRs. Spike-wide coverage was observed for vaccine-associated CD4 TCRs, with dominant responses at 160-218 and 743-854. None of the repertoires were sampled until the peak T cell response had passed. Following two doses of AZD1222, Spike-specific TCR breadth and depth rose.

A word on this clone: Its antigen is still unknown.

The TCR comes from an adult in good health. V and J are TRBV21-1 and TRBJ2-6; TRBD2 reflects the table's D call only, with no check against the DNA. TRBV21-1 is reported as a pseudogene. The sequencing here drew on peripheral blood, taken on day 0 of AZD1222 vaccination. DNA for the CDR3: TGTGCCAGCAGCATGGGGGGATCGTACGGTGGGGCCAACGTCCTGACTTTC. It is translated as CASSMGGSYGGANVLTF.